These 10 T cell receptor beta chains share one sample of origin, sequenced in a study of blood T cell repertoires in COVID-19. Libraries were prepared by immunoSEQ multiplex PCR; TCRdb keeps only in-frame clonotypes and omits some of them. The profile shows about 62,000 clones, about nine tenths of them singletons. The material sequenced was peripheral blood. Receptors originate from a woman of 80 years or more with acute or convalescent COVID-19.

The chain employs TRBV5-1 and TRBJ2-3, with TRBD2 matching over 7 bases. This CDR3 has 16 amino acids. Germline loops: CDR1 SGHRS, CDR2 YFSETQ. The V segment lost 0 bases and the J segment 2 bases; nucleotides outside the gene matches: 6. CDR3 nucleotides: TGCGCCAGCAGCTTGGGCGGAGCGGGATCCACAGATACGCAGTATTTT. Translation gives CASSLGGAGSTDTQYF. The variable domain in full, completed from reference TRBV5-1 and TRBJ2-3, reads KAGVTQTPRYLIKTRGQQVTLSCSPISGHRSVSWYQQTPGQGLQFLFEYFSETQRNKGNFPGRFSGRQFSNSRSEMNVSTLELGDSALYLCASSLGGAGSTDTQYFGPGTRLTVL.

The V gene is TRBV5-4, the J gene TRBJ2-7; no clear D. CDR3 length equals 13 residues. V shed 2 bases and J shed 7 bases, with 13 bases lying between them. CDR1 is SGHNT, CDR2 YYREEE, per germline (reference sequence). The chain's CDR3 is CASSFWPPREQYF. The CDR3 DNA follows: TGTGCCAGCAGCTTCTGGCCGCCTAGAGAGCAGTACTTC.

The gene calls are TRBV9 and TRBJ1-6; 7 nucleotides agree with TRBD1. The CDR3 loop spans 14 amino acids. The V segment lost 3 bases and the J segment 10 bases; nucleotides outside the gene matches: 7. Looked up from germline, CDR1 is SGDLS and CDR2 is YYNGEE. The CDR3 coding sequence is TGTGCCAGCAGCGCCCCGGGACAGTACTCACCCCTCCACTTT. This gives the protein CASSAPGQYSPLHF.

The chain employs TRBV10-3 and TRBJ2-7; tentative D call: TRBD1 (5 bases). The V gene's germline CDR1 is ENHRY and CDR2 SYGVKD. V lost 6 bases to trimming and J lost 2 bases, with 8 bases between them. The CDR3 is made up of 12 amino acids. The chain's CDR3 is CAIRDIPYEQYF. The CDR3 DNA reads TGTGCCATCAGGGACATTCCCTACGAGCAGTACTTC.

The CDR3: CASSSGLAGLDTQYF. DNA of the CDR3: TGTGCCAGCAGCTCGGGACTAGCGGGATTGGATACGCAGTATTTT. This chain joins TRBV7-9 and TRBJ2-3; 13 bases fit TRBD2. This CDR3 region has 15 residues. Germline lookup yields CDR1 SEHNR and CDR2 FQNEAQ (reference sequence). The trim removed 4 bases at V and 6 bases at J, leaving 4 bases unmatched.

The chain combines TRBV7-3 with TRBJ2-5; possibly TRBD1 for D (5 bases). Germline V gives CDR1 SGHTA, CDR2 FQGTGA. The CDR3 totals 13 residues. V was trimmed by 5 bases and J by 2 bases, leaving 9 bases between them. CDR3 loop: CASSPGSQETQYF. DNA of the CDR3: TGTGCCAGCAGCCCAGGGTCACAAGAGACCCAGTACTTC.

In its sample, this clone was seen once. The rearrangement uses TRBV18 and TRBJ2-3, with unresolved D. The CDR3 sequence is 15 residues long. The V and J ends lost 0 bases and 6 bases respectively, with 13 bases between them. The germline CDR1 and CDR2 sequences are KGHSH and LQKENI. The CDR3: CASSPPSLTTDTQYF. The DNA for the CDR3 is TGTGCCAGCTCACCACCGAGCCTTACCACCGATACGCAGTATTTT.

The chain has TRBV7-3 and TRBJ2-3; TRBD2 is a possible D gene (5 bases). The V and J ends lost 5 bases and 0 bases respectively, with 9 bases between them. CDR1 SGHTA and CDR2 FQGTGA come from the germline V gene. This CDR3 has 14 residues. The CDR3 sequence: CASSPGSSTDTQYF. CDR3 coding DNA: TGTGCCAGCAGCCCGGGGTCTAGCACAGATACGCAGTATTTT.

The V call is TRBV30, the J call TRBJ1-2; 9 nucleotides agree with TRBD1. There are 14 residues in the CDR3. The germline V gene has CDR1 GTSNPN and CDR2 SVGIG (reference sequence). The V and J ends lost 2 bases and 8 bases, in that order; junction bases with no gene match: 9. The chain's CDR3 is CAWSPTGGSRGYTF. Here the CDR3 DNA reads TGTGCCTGGAGTCCGACAGGGGGTTCGAGGGGCTACACCTTC. The whole variable domain, remainder taken from reference TRBV30 and TRBJ1-2, is SQTIHQWPATLVQPVGSPLSLECTVEGTSNPNLYWYRQAAGRGLQLLFYSVGIGQISSEVPQNLSASRPQDRQFILSSKKLLLSDSGFYLCAWSPTGGSRGYTFGSGTRLTVV.

This clone came up a few times. The J gene is TRBJ1-5, the V gene TRBV12-3 or TRBV12-4; perhaps TRBD1 as D (6 bases). V lost 5 bases, J lost 11 bases, and 16 bases lay in between. There are 13 residues in the CDR3. CDR3 sequence (DNA): TGTGCCAGCAGTACGGACAGTTCTAGGTCCCAGCATTTT. This translates into CASSTDSSRSQHF.